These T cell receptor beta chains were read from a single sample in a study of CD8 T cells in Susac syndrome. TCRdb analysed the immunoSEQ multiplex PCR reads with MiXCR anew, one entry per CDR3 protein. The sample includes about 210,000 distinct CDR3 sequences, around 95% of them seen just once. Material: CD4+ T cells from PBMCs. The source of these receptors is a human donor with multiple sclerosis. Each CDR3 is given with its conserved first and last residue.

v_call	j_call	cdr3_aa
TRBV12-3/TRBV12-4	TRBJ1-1	CASSPGPFSNTEAFF
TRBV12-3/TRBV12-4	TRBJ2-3	CASTTSGGARTQYF
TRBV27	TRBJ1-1	CASGRTVPSTEAFF
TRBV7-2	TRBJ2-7	CASSRDRPAYEQYF
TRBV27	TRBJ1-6	CASSSGTGGSPLHF
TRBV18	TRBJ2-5	CASSPQGGFAETQYF
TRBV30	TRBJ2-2	CAWMSQNLMGELFF
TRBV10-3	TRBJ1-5	CAISESIPGIPNQPQHF
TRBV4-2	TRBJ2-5	CASSQGGLATEETQYF
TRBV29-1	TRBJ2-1	CSVRTSGRVKGNEQFF
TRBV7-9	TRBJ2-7	CASSERSGYEQYF
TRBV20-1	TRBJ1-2	CSAPGQGAAGYTF
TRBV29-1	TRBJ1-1	CSVARTGENLNTEAFF
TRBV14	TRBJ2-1	CASTLAGCF
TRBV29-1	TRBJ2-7	CSVRQGAHEAYEQYF
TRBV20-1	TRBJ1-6	CSARQGVTYSPLHF
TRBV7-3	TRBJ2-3	CASSPGVHSDTQYF
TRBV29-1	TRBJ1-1	CSVSRKGAQTEAFF
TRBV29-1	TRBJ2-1	CSVEAGNEQFF
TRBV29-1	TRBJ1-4	CSAGGGNEKLFF
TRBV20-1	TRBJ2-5	CSLDARGRGETQYF
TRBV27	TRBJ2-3	CASRLGQGSDTQYF
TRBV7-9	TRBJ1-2	CATEGDSGYGYTF
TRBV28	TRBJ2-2	CASSGGRSPRTGELFF
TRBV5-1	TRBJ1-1	CASSLGQGQAFF
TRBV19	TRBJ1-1	CASSIEGLTNTEAFF
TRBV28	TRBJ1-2	CASSPSPANYGYTF
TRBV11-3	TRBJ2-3	CASYITDSQYF
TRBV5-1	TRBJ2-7	CASSLVLAGVAYEQYF
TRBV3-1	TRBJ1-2	CASSQDRDIYTF
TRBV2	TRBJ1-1	CASSELPGVGEAFF
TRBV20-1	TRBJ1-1	CSASQPPF
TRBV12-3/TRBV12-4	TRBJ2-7	CASSYSVGTSGTYEQYF
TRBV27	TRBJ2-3	CASSPLGLAGEGGTQYF
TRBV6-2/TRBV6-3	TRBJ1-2	CASSYRPGSDYGYTF
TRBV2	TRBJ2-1	CASSEALIGLKQFF
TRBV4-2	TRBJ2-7	CASSQQQDIAYEQYF
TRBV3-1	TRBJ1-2	CASSQRKASYGYTF
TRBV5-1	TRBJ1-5	CASSSQPQHF
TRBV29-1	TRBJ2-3	CSVTSTDTQYF
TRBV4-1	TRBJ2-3	CASSQDTLEVADTQYF
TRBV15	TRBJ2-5	CATSRGAEQETQYF
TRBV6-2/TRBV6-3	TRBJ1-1	CASSQGQSMNTEAFF
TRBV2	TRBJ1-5	CASSFRTGSNQPQHF